The 20 T cell receptor beta chains given below trace back to one sample, sequenced in a study of beta chain features in type 1 diabetes. Expressed TCRB transcripts were sequenced because the isolated RNA had all been reverse transcribed beforehand. Sequencing used immunoSEQ multiplex PCR; TCRdb keeps in-frame clones, though not all of them. The sample consists of under 300,000 clones, 25% to 30% of them appearing once. The source material was central memory CD4+ T cells from blood. The source is a young man in good health.

The chain recombines TRBV5-4 with TRBJ2-5; D is ambiguous. This CDR3 spans 14 amino acids. V was clipped by 4 bases and J by 5 bases, with 15 bases between them. Per the germline V gene, CDR1 is SGHNT and CDR2 is YYREEE (reference sequence). DNA of the CDR3: TGTGCCAGCAGCCCAGTCGGGTATGAGGAGACCCAGTACTTC. This sequence encodes CASSPVGYEETQYF. The entire variable domain, with the rest obtained from reference TRBV5-4 and TRBJ2-5, is as follows: ETGVTQSPTHLIKTRGQQVTLRCSSQSGHNTVSWYQQALGQGPQFIFQYYREEENGRGNFPPRFSGLQFPNYSSELNVNALELDDSALYLCASSPVGYEETQYFGPGTRLLVL.

V gene TRBV9 combines with J gene TRBJ1-6; 9 nucleotides agree with TRBD1. The CDR3 has 14 amino acids. V shed 4 bases and J 8 bases; nucleotides not matched to a gene: 4. Germline V gene data show CDR1 as SGDLS and CDR2 as YYNGEE. CDR3 amino acids: CASSLRTGDSPLHF. CDR3 DNA sequence: TGTGCCAGCAGCCTCCGGACAGGGGATTCACCCCTCCACTTT. Together with reference TRBV9 and TRBJ1-6, the CDR3 gives the full variable domain: DSGVTQTPKHLITATGQRVTLRCSPRSGDLSVYWYQQSLDQGLQFLIQYYNGEERAKGNILERFSAQQFPDLHSELNLSSLELGDSALYFCASSLRTGDSPLHFGNGTRLTVT.

The chain employs TRBV13 and TRBJ2-5; D is possibly TRBD1 or TRBD2 (7 bases each). The V gene's germline CDR1 is PRHDT and CDR2 FYEKMQ (reference sequence). This CDR3 is built from 17 residues. Trimming took off 4 bases at V and 6 bases at J, with 24 bases between the two ends. CDR3 loop: CASSSRGGGNEEKTQYF. The CDR3 DNA sequence: TGTGCCAGCAGCTCCAGGGGGGGCGGGAACGAGGAAAAGACCCAGTACTTC.

This chain links TRBV30 with TRBJ2-5, with a weak D call TRBD1 (7 bases). With the DNA end fitting TRBJ2-7 better, the J assignment may be wrong. CDR1 and CDR2 from the germline V gene are GTSNPN and SVGIG (reference sequence). The CDR3 totals 14 residues. CDR3 in amino acids: CACPKTGTSYEQYF. Written as DNA, the CDR3 is TGTGCCTGTCCAAAGACAGGGACTTCCTACGAGCAGTACTTC.

This chain connects TRBV14 to TRBJ2-4, with 12 bases that match TRBD1. The CDR3 sequence is 14 residues long. Germline values: CDR1 SGHDN, CDR2 FVKESK. With V trimmed by 6 bases and J by 8 bases, 5 bases remained unmatched. CDR3 in amino acids: CASSPRDRGHIQYF. As DNA, the CDR3 is TGTGCCAGCAGTCCCCGGGACAGGGGGCACATTCAGTACTTC.

The chain recombines TRBV5-6 with TRBJ2-5; tentative D call: TRBD1 (7 bases). CDR3 length: 15 residues. V lost 3 bases and J lost 5, with 17 bases in between. CDR1 is SGHDT, CDR2 YYEEEE, per germline. This CDR3 is CASSYRTGGSETQYF. Here the CDR3 DNA reads TGTGCCAGCAGCTACCGGACAGGAGGGAGCGAGACCCAGTACTTC.

The rearrangement uses TRBV30 and TRBJ2-7, with D possibly being TRBD2 (6 bases). V was pared by 8 bases and J by 4 bases, with 21 bases between. This CDR3 spans 14 amino acids. Looked up from germline, CDR1 is GTSNPN and CDR2 is SVGIG (reference sequence). CDR3 sequence reads: CAGKKGGVRYEQYF. For the CDR3, the DNA is TGTGCCGGAAAAAAAGGCGGGGTAAGGTACGAGCAGTACTTC.

The sample holds a few counts of this clone. The rearrangement joins TRBV29-1 to TRBJ2-5; no clear D. Germline-derived CDR1 and CDR2 are SQVTM and ANQGSEA. CDR3 length equals 13 residues. V dropped 4 bases and J dropped 2 bases, with 11 bases sitting between them. CDR3 coding DNA: TGCAGCGTTGTCGACGGAACACAAGAGACCCAGTACTTC. It translates to CSVVDGTQETQYF.

The chain uses TRBV7-9 and TRBJ2-1; 13 nucleotides agree with TRBD2. Germline CDR1 is SEHNR and CDR2 is FQNEAQ (reference sequence). CDR3 length: 18 amino acids. The V segment lost 4 bases and the J segment 7 bases; nucleotides outside the gene matches: 13. The CDR3: CASSSPRGTSGILNEQFF. The CDR3 DNA follows: TGTGCCAGCAGCTCCCCTAGGGGGACTAGCGGGATATTAAATGAGCAGTTCTTC. The whole variable domain, remainder taken from reference TRBV7-9 and TRBJ2-1, is DTGVSQNPRHKITKRGQNVTFRCDPISEHNRLYWYRQTLGQGPEFLTYFQNEAQLEKSRLLSDRFSAERPKGSFSTLEIQRTEQGDSAMYLCASSSPRGTSGILNEQFFGPGTRLTVL.

This clone was recorded a few times. The chain carries TRBV6-5 and TRBJ2-1; 13 bases fit TRBD2. CDR3 length: 15 amino acids. Germline V gene lookup returns CDR1 MNHEY and CDR2 SVGAGI. The ends lost 4 bases at V and 5 bases at J; junction bases unmatched: 2. The CDR3: CASSLLAGGNNEQFF. The CDR3 DNA sequence: TGTGCCAGCAGTTTACTAGCGGGAGGGAACAATGAGCAGTTCTTC.

The rearrangement uses TRBV4-3 and TRBJ2-5, with 10 bases matching TRBD2. The germline CDR1 and CDR2 sequences are LGHNA and YSLEER. The CDR3 contains 18 residues. Losses at the gene ends were 5 bases for V and 4 bases for J; bases not matched to a gene: 16. CDR3 loop: CASSVDGASGSGGETQYF. Here the CDR3 DNA reads TGCGCCAGCAGCGTAGATGGGGCTAGCGGGAGTGGTGGAGAGACCCAGTACTTC.

This clone turned up a few times. J is TRBJ2-5 and V is TRBV10-3; D gene uncertain. CDR3 length: 15 amino acids. Trimming took off 0 bases at V and 4 bases at J, with 12 bases between the two ends. Germline lookup yields CDR1 ENHRY and CDR2 SYGVKD. Here the CDR3 DNA reads TGTGCCATCAGTGAGTCAAGGATCCCGGGAGAGACCCAGTACTTC. Translated, it gives CAISESRIPGETQYF.

As regards this clone: This sample also contains other DNA sequences that code for the same CDR3. J is TRBJ2-5 and V is TRBV10-3; no definite D call. The CDR3 has 11 residues. Germline V gives CDR1 ENHRY, CDR2 SYGVKD. V shed 8 bases and J shed 4 bases, with 8 bases lying between them. CDR3 DNA: TGTGCCATCTCTCCGGGAGAGACCCAGTACTTC. As protein: CAISPGETQYF.

DNA for the CDR3: TGTGCCAGCAGCGCCGCCCCTGGCAGCGCTTACGAGCAGTACTTC. This codes for CASSAAPGSAYEQYF. This rearrangement joins TRBV9 to TRBJ2-7, with D unresolved. Germline V lookup: CDR1 SGDLS, CDR2 YYNGEE. V dropped 3 bases and J dropped 4 bases, with 17 bases sitting between them. The CDR3 consists of 15 residues. The full variable domain, with the rest looked up from reference TRBV9 and TRBJ2-7, is DSGVTQTPKHLITATGQRVTLRCSPRSGDLSVYWYQQSLDQGLQFLIQYYNGEERAKGNILERFSAQQFPDLHSELNLSSLELGDSALYFCASSAAPGSAYEQYFGPGTRLTVT.

The chain couples TRBV2 to TRBJ2-3; 9 nucleotides agree with TRBD2. Germline CDR1 SNHLY, CDR2 FYNNEI. This CDR3 is 15 amino acids long. V dropped 5 bases and J dropped 5; count of bases not matched to a gene: 8. CDR3 residues: CASSFRSGGGDTQYF. The CDR3 region has the DNA TGTGCCAGCAGTTTCCGTAGCGGGGGTGGAGATACGCAGTATTTT.

This chain connects TRBV15 to TRBJ2-7; possible D gene TRBD1, 5 bases. The CDR3 is 14 amino acids. V was pared by 1 base and J by 2 bases, with 9 bases between. CDR1 and CDR2 from the germline V gene are LNHNV and YYDKDF (reference sequence). This CDR3 reads CATSRGQFPYEQYF. CDR3 bases: TGTGCCACCAGCAGAGGACAGTTCCCCTACGAGCAGTACTTC.

This clone was detected only a few times. This sequence joins TRBV5-6 and TRBJ1-1; D possibly corresponds to TRBD1 (5 bases). The V and J ends lost 1 base and 4 bases respectively, with 17 bases between them. CDR1 SGHDT and CDR2 YYEEEE come from the germline V gene. The CDR3 totals 16 residues. In nucleotides, the CDR3 is TGTGCCAGCAGCTTGAACTCTCACAGGAGGGTCACTGAAGCTTTCTTT. It encodes CASSLNSHRRVTEAFF.

This clone has a single count. This chain connects TRBV18 to TRBJ2-7; D is tentatively TRBD1 or TRBD2 (6 bases each). Germline CDR1 KGHSH, CDR2 LQKENI. The V gene lost 3 bases and the J gene lost 5 bases, with 11 bases spanning the gap. CDR3 length equals 13 residues. The DNA for the CDR3 is TGTGCCAGCTCACCCCACAGGGAGGACGAGCAGTACTTC. Translated, it gives CASSPHREDEQYF.

This clone appeared a few times. The rearrangement links TRBV4-2 to TRBJ2-7, with 8 bases matching TRBD2. The germline V gene has CDR1 LGHNA and CDR2 YNFKEQ. The CDR3 consists of 16 residues. The J segment lost 2 bases and the V segment lost 0 bases, leaving 6 bases of the junction unmatched. The CDR3 region is CASSQDLSSGPYEQYF. The CDR3 DNA is TGTGCCAGCAGCCAAGATCTCTCTAGCGGGCCCTACGAGCAGTACTTC.

CDR3 bases: TGCGCCAGCAGCTTTGGGGACAGCGTCGATGAGCAGTTCTTC. Translating gives CASSFGDSVDEQFF. The chain employs TRBV5-1 and TRBJ2-1; TRBD1 agrees at 7 bases. The V and J ends lost 2 bases and 8 bases, in that order; junction bases with no gene match: 7. This CDR3 spans 14 amino acids. From germline, CDR1 is SGHRS and CDR2 YFSETQ.